Below, 29 T cell receptor beta chains from the same sample are listed, as sequenced in a study of T cell responses to AZD1222 COVID-19 vaccine. TCRdb's table, derived via immunoSEQ multiplex PCR, lists solely in-frame clones and lacks some. The profile covers roughly 190,000 clones, with approximately 92% appearing a single time and 1% to 1.5% taken by the ten largest. Specimen: peripheral blood, collected on day 0 of AZD1222 vaccination. The receptor source for this set is an adult in good health.

This clone was seen a handful of times. This chain uses TRBV6-1 with TRBJ1-1, with 7 bases matching TRBD1. The CDR3 sequence is 18 residues long. Germline V gene lookup returns CDR1 MNHNS and CDR2 SASEGT. With 4 bases clipped from V and 4 bases from J, the junction kept 18 bases outside the gene matches. CDR3 sequence reads: CASSVERQGFILSTEAFF. Here the CDR3 DNA reads TGTGCCAGCAGTGTCGAGAGACAGGGTTTCATTTTAAGCACTGAAGCTTTCTTT.

This clone is a singleton in its sample. Other DNA variants within this sample encode the same CDR3. This sequence joins TRBV5-1 and TRBJ1-5; D ambiguous. The germline gives CDR1 SGHRS, CDR2 YFSETQ. The ends were cut back, 0 bases at V and 1 base at J, with 2 bases in the middle. The CDR3 sequence is 13 residues long. CDR3 bases: TGCGCCAGCAGCTTGGCCAGCAATCAGCCCCAGCATTTT. It encodes CASSLASNQPQHF.

V usage is TRBV4-1 and J usage is TRBJ2-7, with TRBD2 matching 9 bases. Germline V gene lookup returns CDR1 MGHRA and CDR2 YSYEKL. The V and J ends lost 4 bases and 3 bases, in that order; junction bases with no gene match: 7. The CDR3 length is 15 residues. The CDR3 nucleotides are TGCGCCAGCAGCCCGGGGGGAGCGGGAGGCTACGAGCAGTACTTC. Protein product: CASSPGGAGGYEQYF.

Only one count was recorded for this clone. The rearrangement uses TRBV3-1 (or the pseudogene TRBV3-2) and TRBJ2-7; 9 positions match TRBD1. The junction had 7 bases not matched to a gene; V was cut back by 7 bases and J by 6 bases. CDR1 LGHDT and CDR2 YNNKEL come from the germline V gene (reference sequence). The CDR3 runs 13 residues. CDR3 sequence: CASMPGQGAEQYF. CDR3 DNA: TGTGCCAGCATGCCGGGACAGGGTGCCGAGCAGTACTTC.

The chain uses TRBV28 and TRBJ2-7; D call uncertain. Germline V lookup: CDR1 MDHEN, CDR2 SYDVKM. Trimming pared 3 bases from V and 2 bases from J, leaving 11 bases between. The CDR3 length is 14 residues. CDR3 nucleotide sequence: TGTGCCAGCAGTTTCAGTCAGGCGCCCTACGAGCAGTACTTC. Its protein is CASSFSQAPYEQYF.

The chain uses TRBV27 and TRBJ1-2, with 9 positions matching TRBD1. CDR3 size: 15 residues. Germline loops: CDR1 MNHEY, CDR2 SMNVEV (reference sequence). Trimming took 3 bases from V and 0 from J; bases not matched to a gene: 2. Here the CDR3 reads CASSFGDRANYGYTF. The CDR3 DNA follows: TGTGCCAGCAGTTTCGGGGACAGGGCTAACTATGGCTACACCTTC.

This clone was detected only once. The J gene is TRBJ1-4, the V gene TRBV30, with 9 bases fitting TRBD1. V shed 3 bases, J shed 0 bases, and the junction held 5 bases outside the gene matches. The CDR3 has 16 residues. Germline assignment: CDR1 GTSNPN and CDR2 SVGIG (reference sequence). In DNA form, the CDR3 reads TGTGCCTGGAGGACAGGGGGATTGGCAACTAATGAAAAACTGTTTTTT. Residues: CAWRTGGLATNEKLFF.

The CDR3 region has the DNA TGTGCCAGCAGAAACACCCGGGCAGGGATGAATCAGCCCCAGCATTTT. It codes for CASRNTRAGMNQPQHF. J is TRBJ1-5 and V is TRBV6-6; TRBD1 might be the D (5 bases). CDR1 and CDR2 (germline): MNHNY, SVGAGI (reference sequence). V was shortened by 6 bases and J by 4 bases, with 19 bases between the two germline ends. The CDR3 consists of 16 residues.

V is TRBV11-3 and J is TRBJ1-6; no reliable D call. Germline assignment: CDR1 SGHNT and CDR2 YENEEA. The CDR3 loop spans 13 amino acids. Trimming took 2 bases from V and 11 from J, leaving 10 bases between them. The CDR3 DNA sequence: TGTGCCAGCAGCTTAAATCAAATGGCACCCCTCCACTTT. Protein sequence: CASSLNQMAPLHF. The whole variable domain, filled in from reference TRBV11-3 and TRBJ1-6, reads EAGVVQSPRYKIIEKKQPVAFWCNPISGHNTLYWYLQNLGQGPELLIRYENEEAVDDSQLPKDRFSAERLKGVDSTLKIQPAELGDSAVYLCASSLNQMAPLHFGNGTRLTVT.

This clone was seen a handful of times. This rearrangement joins TRBV19 to TRBJ2-7; 8 bases map to TRBD1. The CDR3 runs to 16 residues. J gave up 2 bases and V 6 bases, and 12 bases lay outside the gene matches. Germline-derived CDR1 and CDR2 are LNHDA and SQIVND (reference sequence). CDR3 coding DNA: TGTGCCAGTAGATTAAAGGGACAGGTCGGACCCTACGAGCAGTACTTC. Its translation is CASRLKGQVGPYEQYF.

The chain has TRBV6-5 and TRBJ1-1; 7 nucleotides line up with TRBD1. Germline V gene sequence: CDR1 MNHEY, CDR2 SVGAGI. This CDR3 comprises 14 residues. V lost 7 bases, J lost 0 bases, and 5 bases stayed unmatched. The CDR3 DNA reads as TGTGCCAGCACCTGGGGACAGATGAACACTGAAGCTTTCTTT. Its translation is CASTWGQMNTEAFF.

The chain has TRBV28 and TRBJ1-3, with a possible D match to TRBD1 (6 bases). CDR1 is MDHEN, CDR2 SYDVKM, per germline. The CDR3 length is 15 residues. Trimming pared 6 bases from V and 0 bases from J, leaving 12 bases between. CDR3 DNA sequence: TGTGCCAGCAGGGGGGCGGGAAGCTCTGGAAACACCATATATTTT. It codes for CASRGAGSSGNTIYF.

The chain is built from TRBV5-6 and TRBJ1-1; the D gene is possibly TRBD1 (6 bases). CDR1 is SGHDT, CDR2 YYEEEE, per germline. This CDR3 comprises 12 residues. Trimming cost V 3 bases and J 6 bases, with 9 bases left between them. The CDR3 region is CASSSQGPEAFF. CDR3 coding DNA: TGTGCCAGCAGCTCACAGGGCCCTGAAGCTTTCTTT.

The V call is TRBV7-6, the J call TRBJ2-7, with 10 positions matching TRBD1. CDR1 is SGHVS and CDR2 is FNYEAQ in the germline V gene. J was trimmed by 5 bases and V by 1 base; bases with no gene match: 2. CDR3 length: 14 amino acids. The CDR3 loop reads CASSLEGQGNEQYF. The CDR3 bases are TGTGCCAGCAGCTTAGAGGGACAGGGGAACGAGCAGTACTTC.

This clone came up once. The chain recombines TRBV19 with TRBJ1-2; D is perhaps TRBD1 (6 bases). Germline assignment: CDR1 LNHDA and CDR2 SQIVND (reference sequence). The CDR3 runs 13 residues. V lost 6 bases and J 2 bases, leaving 10 bases between the germline ends. The CDR3 DNA reads TGTGCCAGTAGATGGGACACGAACTATGGCTACACCTTC. It codes for CASRWDTNYGYTF.

The gene calls are TRBV30 and TRBJ2-5, with D possibly TRBD2 on 6 matching bases. The CDR3 is 14 residues long. Per germline, CDR1 GTSNPN and CDR2 SVGIG (reference sequence). Trimming removed 0 bases at V and 0 bases at J, with 8 bases between. The CDR3 here is CAWSVGRYQETQYF. In DNA, the CDR3 is TGTGCCTGGAGTGTTGGGAGGTACCAAGAGACCCAGTACTTC. Full variable domain (missing parts from reference TRBV30 and TRBJ2-5): SQTIHQWPATLVQPVGSPLSLECTVEGTSNPNLYWYRQAAGRGLQLLFYSVGIGQISSEVPQNLSASRPQDRQFILSSKKLLLSDSGFYLCAWSVGRYQETQYFGPGTRLLVL.

The chain carries TRBV27 and TRBJ1-2; D perhaps matches TRBD1 (6 bases). Trimming took 0 bases from V and 6 from J, leaving 8 bases between them. Germline V gene data show CDR1 as MNHEY and CDR2 as SMNVEV (reference sequence). The CDR3 covers 13 residues. As DNA, the CDR3 is TGTGCCAGCAGTTTATCGGGGGGGCATGGCTACACCTTC. This codes for CASSLSGGHGYTF.

The chain recombines TRBV14 with TRBJ2-2; 9 bases line up with TRBD1. Germline assignment: CDR1 SGHDN and CDR2 FVKESK. The CDR3 consists of 22 residues. V dropped 0 bases and J dropped 6; count of bases not matched to a gene: 23. CDR3 sequence: CASSQDSRDRVLALFLSGELFF. The CDR3 DNA reads as TGTGCCAGCAGCCAAGATTCCAGGGACAGGGTTCTTGCCCTATTCTTATCCGGGGAGCTGTTTTTT.

There are many counts of this clone. V and J are TRBV10-3 and TRBJ1-2, with D tentatively TRBD1 (5 bases). This CDR3 is built from 13 residues. Germline CDR1 reads ENHRY; CDR2 reads SYGVKD. V was trimmed by 7 bases and J by 1 base, leaving 10 bases between them. CDR3 nucleotides: TGTGCCATCACCCTGACAGATAACTATGGCTACACCTTC. Protein sequence: CAITLTDNYGYTF.

The chain employs TRBV7-9 and TRBJ2-1; the D gene is possibly TRBD1 (6 bases). Germline loops: CDR1 SEHNR, CDR2 FQNEAQ (reference sequence). The V and J ends lost 1 base and 1 base respectively, with 8 bases between them. This CDR3 comprises 15 residues. CDR3 in amino acids: CASSLDRGSYNEQFF. The CDR3 nucleotides read TGTGCCAGCAGCTTAGATAGGGGGTCCTACAATGAGCAGTTCTTC. The entire variable domain, with the rest obtained from reference TRBV7-9 and TRBJ2-1, is as follows: DTGVSQNPRHKITKRGQNVTFRCDPISEHNRLYWYRQTLGQGPEFLTYFQNEAQLEKSRLLSDRFSAERPKGSFSTLEIQRTEQGDSAMYLCASSLDRGSYNEQFFGPGTRLTVL.

The chain employs TRBV3-1 (or the pseudogene TRBV3-2) and TRBJ1-6; D remains ambiguous. V was pared by 0 bases and J by 5 bases, with 11 bases between. The CDR3 extends over 16 amino acids. CDR1 and CDR2 from the germline V gene are LGHDT and YNNKEL (reference sequence). In DNA form, the CDR3 reads TGTGCCAGCAGCCAAGATGGGCCACCCAATAATTCACCCCTCCACTTT. It yields the protein CASSQDGPPNNSPLHF.

The V gene is TRBV15, the J gene TRBJ2-6; possibly TRBD2 for D (6 bases). The germline V gene encodes CDR1 LNHNV and CDR2 YYDKDF (reference sequence). The CDR3 loop spans 16 amino acids. The V end was cut by 3 bases, the J end by 2 bases, with 11 bases between. The CDR3, as DNA: TGTGCCACCAGCAGGGGGACGGGGGCTGGGGCCAACGTCCTGACTTTC. Translating gives CATSRGTGAGANVLTF.

The rearrangement uses TRBV18 and TRBJ1-3; D may be TRBD1 (6 bases). Trimming shortened V by 3 bases and J by 7 bases, and 19 bases separated the two germline ends. Germline V gene lookup returns CDR1 KGHSH and CDR2 LQKENI. The CDR3 loop spans 16 amino acids. The CDR3 bases are TGTGCCAGCTCACCCCAAGGACAGCCTTTGAGGAACACCATATATTTT. Protein: CASSPQGQPLRNTIYF.

The chain recombines TRBV6-4 with TRBJ1-1; a possible D gene is TRBD1 (5 bases). The CDR3 length is 13 residues. Germline V gives CDR1 MRHNA, CDR2 SNTAGT. Trimming pared 4 bases from V and 8 bases from J, leaving 14 bases between. The CDR3 DNA reads as TGTGCCAGCAGTGGGGGTCGGGGCAGAGAAGCTTTCTTT. This encodes CASSGGRGREAFF.

The chain links TRBV3-1 (or the pseudogene TRBV3-2) to TRBJ1-3; D perhaps matches TRBD1 (5 bases). The germline V gene encodes CDR1 LGHDT and CDR2 YNNKEL (reference sequence). This CDR3 is built from 14 residues. Trimming pared 7 bases from V and 4 bases from J, leaving 14 bases between. The DNA for the CDR3 is TGTGCCAGCACCACCCCAGGGACGGGAAACACCATATATTTT. It yields the protein CASTTPGTGNTIYF.

The chain joins TRBV4-1 to TRBJ1-1; D unclear. This CDR3 is built from 15 residues. Germline V gene sequence: CDR1 MGHRA, CDR2 YSYEKL. V lost 5 bases and J lost 0, with 13 bases in between. The chain's CDR3 is CASSYRSGLNTEAFF. CDR3 coding DNA: TGCGCCAGCAGCTACAGAAGCGGGCTGAACACTGAAGCTTTCTTT.

V usage is TRBV7-2 and J usage is TRBJ2-4, with D unclear. This CDR3 region has 16 residues. The V gene's germline CDR1 is SGHTA and CDR2 FQGNSA. The germline V and J ends were trimmed by 5 bases and 1 base, with 15 bases remaining between them. CDR3 protein: CASSKGQGFAKNIQYF. In nucleotides, the CDR3 is TGTGCCAGCAGCAAGGGCCAAGGGTTCGCCAAAAACATTCAGTACTTC.

V is TRBV6-5 and J is TRBJ1-3, with 8 bases lining up with TRBD1. The V and J ends lost 6 bases and 4 bases, in that order; junction bases with no gene match: 8. The germline V gene encodes CDR1 MNHEY and CDR2 SVGAGI. This CDR3 has 15 residues. This chain's CDR3 is CASRGIRGLGNTIYF. CDR3 nucleotide sequence: TGTGCCAGCAGAGGGATCAGGGGGCTAGGAAACACCATATATTTT.

The rearrangement links TRBV27 to TRBJ2-5; D perhaps matches TRBD1 (5 bases). From germline, CDR1 is MNHEY and CDR2 SMNVEV (reference sequence). The V gene lost 6 bases and the J gene lost 2 bases, with 16 bases spanning the gap. This CDR3 is 15 amino acids long. The DNA for the CDR3 is TGTGCCAGCAGCTATTTCGGACAAACACAAGAGACCCAGTACTTC. Protein product: CASSYFGQTQETQYF.